The T cell receptor beta chain described here comes from a study of CD8 T cells in ankylosing spondylitis. Looked up from germline, CDR1 is SQVTM and CDR2 is ANQGSEA. The CDR3 totals 15 residues. V shed 5 bases and J shed 0 bases, with 16 bases lying between them. General study results and limits: Before this, some motif variants had been reported in reactive arthritis synovial fluid and blood. Enrichment of disease-linked clones was reportedly significant in matched ankylosing spondylitis synovial fluid. Clones linked to disease, bearing a CD8+ phenotype, were relatively rare in peripheral blood. One TCR beta motif, made up of about 8 highly homologous variants, appeared characteristic of ankylosing spondylitis blood.

Quantitative 5'-RACE with molecular barcodes produced the TCR beta libraries. TCRdb re-called the 5' RACE reads with MiXCR, one entry per CDR3 protein. The sample contains about 400,000 distinct CDR3 sequences, approximately 20% of which appear only once. This clonotype has at least ten counts. Its antigen remains unknown. Source material: blood, either unsorted or a sorted T cell fraction (not recorded which). This clonotype originated in a male donor with ankylosing spondylitis. The V gene is TRBV29-1, the J gene TRBJ1-2; D not certain. CDR3 protein: CSVRRNGLANYGYTF. Here the CDR3 DNA reads TGCAGCGTTCGGAGAAACGGACTTGCTAACTATGGCTACACCTTC.